This T cell receptor (beta chain) was sequenced during a study of cytomegalovirus exposure and HLA in healthy donors. Overall study: Previous work identified roughly 120 million unique TCR beta sequences from 150 million to 200 million T cells. General observations from the study: When the data were analyzed later, several of the most significant clusters appeared to be linked to common viral pathogens.

About this clone: Its matching antigen is unknown.

Trimming at V came to 2 bases and at J to 6 bases, leaving 4 bases not matched to a gene. CDR3 size: 13 residues. Germline CDR1 and CDR2: SGHRS and YFSETQ. PCR was performed using 60 Vbeta and 13 Jbeta primers. Produced via immunoSEQ multiplex PCR; TCRdb's table is partial and in-frame only. The sample records 160,000 or so clones, 78% being singletons. This chain uses TRBV5-1 with TRBJ1-2, with 7 bases lining up with TRBD1. This receptor was taken from a woman aged 35 to 49 in good health and CMV-seropositive. The specimen sequenced was PBMCs. CDR3 in DNA: TGCGCCAGCAGCTTACAGGGGCAGAATGGCTACACCTTC. Its protein is CASSLQGQNGYTF.